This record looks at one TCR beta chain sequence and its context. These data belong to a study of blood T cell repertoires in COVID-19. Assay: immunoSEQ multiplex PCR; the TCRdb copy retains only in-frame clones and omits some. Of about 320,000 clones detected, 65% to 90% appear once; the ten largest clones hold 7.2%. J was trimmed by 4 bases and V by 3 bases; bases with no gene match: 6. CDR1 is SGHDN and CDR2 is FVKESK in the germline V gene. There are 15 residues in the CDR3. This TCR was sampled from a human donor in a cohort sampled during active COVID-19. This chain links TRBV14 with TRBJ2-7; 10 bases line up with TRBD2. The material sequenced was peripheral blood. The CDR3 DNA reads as TGTGCCAGCAGCCAGGAGCGGGAGGGATCTTACGAGCAGTACTTC. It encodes CASSQEREGSYEQYF.